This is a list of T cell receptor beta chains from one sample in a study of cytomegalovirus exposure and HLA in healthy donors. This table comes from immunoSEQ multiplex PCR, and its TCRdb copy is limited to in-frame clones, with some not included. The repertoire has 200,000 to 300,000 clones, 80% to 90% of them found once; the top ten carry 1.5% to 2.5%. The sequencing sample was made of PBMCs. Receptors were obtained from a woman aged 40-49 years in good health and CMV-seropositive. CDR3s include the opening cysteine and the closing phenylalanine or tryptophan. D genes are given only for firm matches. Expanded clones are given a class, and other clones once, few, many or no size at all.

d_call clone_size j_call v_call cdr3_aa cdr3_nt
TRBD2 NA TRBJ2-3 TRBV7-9 CASSLGAGEVTDTQYF TGTGCCAGCAGCTTAGGAGCGGGAGAGGTCACAGATACGCAGTATTTT
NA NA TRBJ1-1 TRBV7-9 CASSLDAGTEAFF TGTGCCAGCAGCTTAGACGCGGGAACTGAAGCTTTCTTT
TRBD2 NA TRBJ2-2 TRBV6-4 CASSDPPRRNPSGRASGELFF TGTGCCAGCAGTGACCCACCCAGACGAAACCCTAGCGGGAGGGCCTCCGGGGAGCTGTTTTTT
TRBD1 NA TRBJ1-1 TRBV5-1 CASSRDRDQAFF TGCGCCAGCAGCCGGGACAGGGACCAAGCTTTCTTT
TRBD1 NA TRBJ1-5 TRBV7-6 CASSQTQRTGYSNQPQHF TGTGCCAGCAGCCAAACCCAGCGGACAGGCTATAGCAATCAGCCCCAGCATTTT
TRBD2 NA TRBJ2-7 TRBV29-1 CSVEDRGGRNEQYF TGCAGCGTTGAAGATCGGGGGGGCCGGAACGAGCAGTACTTC
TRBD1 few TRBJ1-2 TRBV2 CASSVGQGLGGYTF TGTGCCAGCAGTGTCGGACAGGGGTTGGGTGGCTACACCTTC
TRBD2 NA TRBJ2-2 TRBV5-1 CASTPSGSWSGELFF TGCGCCAGCACCCCCAGCGGGAGCTGGTCCGGGGAGCTGTTTTTT
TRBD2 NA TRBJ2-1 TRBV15 CATSRDRRETAYNEQFF TGTGCCACCAGCAGAGATAGGCGGGAGACGGCCTACAATGAGCAGTTCTTC
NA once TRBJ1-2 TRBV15 CATSRDTGIYGYTF TGTGCCACCAGCAGAGATACGGGGATCTATGGCTACACCTTC
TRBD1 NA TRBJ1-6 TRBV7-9 CSSSLVGTGGSPLHF TGTTCCAGCAGCTTAGTAGGGACAGGGGGTTCACCCCTCCACTTT
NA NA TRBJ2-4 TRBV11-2 CASSLDRGGITQYF TGTGCCAGCAGCTTAGATCGTGGCGGGATCACTCAGTACTTC
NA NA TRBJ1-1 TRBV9 CASSDNRDMNTEAFF TGTGCCAGCAGCGATAACCGGGACATGAACACTGAAGCTTTCTTT
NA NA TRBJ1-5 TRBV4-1 CASSFAVRQGRQPQHF TGCGCCAGCAGCTTCGCCGTGAGGCAGGGCCGGCAGCCCCAGCATTTT
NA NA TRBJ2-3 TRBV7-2 CASSPGLILSDTQYF TGTGCCAGCAGCCCCGGACTAATCCTGTCAGATACGCAGTATTTT
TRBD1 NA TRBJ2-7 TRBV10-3 CAISPRGNTYEQYF TGTGCCATCAGTCCCAGGGGGAATACCTACGAGCAGTACTTC
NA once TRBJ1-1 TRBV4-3 CASAQGGTEAFF TGCGCCAGCGCCCAGGGCGGCACTGAAGCTTTCTTT
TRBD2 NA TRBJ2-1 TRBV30 CAWRENGGRREQFF TGTGCCTGGAGGGAGAACGGCGGGAGACGTGAGCAGTTCTTC
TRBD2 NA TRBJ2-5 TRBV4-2 CASSQDLAGGGETQYF TGTGCCAGCAGCCAGGACCTAGCGGGAGGAGGAGAGACCCAGTACTTC
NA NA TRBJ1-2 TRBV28 CASSFGGARGYTF TGTGCCAGCAGTTTTGGGGGCGCCCGGGGCTACACCTTC
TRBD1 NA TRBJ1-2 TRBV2 CATFEQGTTNYGYTF TGTGCCACCTTTGAACAGGGGACGACCAACTATGGCTACACCTTC
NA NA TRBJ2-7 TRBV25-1 CASREGAGVDEQYF TGTGCCAGCAGAGAAGGGGCAGGGGTGGACGAGCAGTACTTC
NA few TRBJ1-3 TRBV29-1 CSVVPPSSGNTIYF TGCAGCGTTGTTCCGCCCAGCTCTGGAAACACCATATATTTT
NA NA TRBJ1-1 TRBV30 CAWSVRREAEAFF TGTGCCTGGAGTGTACGAAGGGAGGCTGAAGCTTTCTTT
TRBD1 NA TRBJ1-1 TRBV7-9 CASSEYRGPVNTEAFF TGTGCCAGCAGCGAATACAGGGGTCCGGTGAACACTGAAGCTTTCTTT
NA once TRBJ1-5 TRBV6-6 CATVGGYSNQPQHF TGTGCCACGGTAGGAGGCTATAGCAATCAGCCCCAGCATTTT
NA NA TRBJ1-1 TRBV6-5 CASSYYETGNTEAFF TGTGCCAGCAGTTACTACGAGACAGGGAACACTGAAGCTTTCTTT
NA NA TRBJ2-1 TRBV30 CAWSVRGLLYNEQFF TGTGCCTGGAGTGTACGTGGACTCCTCTACAATGAGCAGTTCTTC
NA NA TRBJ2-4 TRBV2 CASSQDRLNIQYF TGTGCCAGCAGTCAGGACAGATTAAACATTCAGTACTTC
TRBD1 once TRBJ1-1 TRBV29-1 CSAWTGLAFF TGCAGCGCCTGGACAGGGCTAGCTTTCTTT
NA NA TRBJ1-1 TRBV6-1 CASIYYGQEAFF TGTGCCAGCATTTATTACGGACAGGAAGCTTTCTTT
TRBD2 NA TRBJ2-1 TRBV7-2 CASSFRTSGRGTPPNEQFF TGTGCCAGCAGCTTTAGGACTAGCGGGAGAGGAACCCCCCCCAATGAGCAGTTCTTC
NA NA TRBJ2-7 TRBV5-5 CASSWRTGSYEQYF TGTGCCAGCAGCTGGAGGACGGGATCCTACGAGCAGTACTTC
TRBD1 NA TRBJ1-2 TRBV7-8 CASSTGTGGYGYTF TGTGCCAGCAGCACCGGGACAGGGGGATATGGCTACACCTTC
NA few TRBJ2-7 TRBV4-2 CASSHQVGPYEQYF TGTGCCAGCAGCCACCAAGTGGGGCCCTACGAGCAGTACTTC
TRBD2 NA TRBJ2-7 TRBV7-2 CASSLAPAGVTYEQYF TGTGCCAGCAGCTTAGCACCAGCGGGAGTGACCTACGAGCAGTACTTC
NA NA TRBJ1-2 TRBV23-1 CASSIPGHFPTPRGADYGYTF TGCGCCAGCAGTATCCCGGGACACTTCCCAACTCCCCGGGGGGCGGACTATGGCTACACCTTC
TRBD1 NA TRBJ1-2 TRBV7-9 CSSSPPGTGRPLPEGYTF TGTTCCAGCAGCCCTCCAGGGACAGGGAGACCGCTGCCTGAAGGCTACACCTTC
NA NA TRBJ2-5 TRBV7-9 CASSLGLVQETQYF TGTGCCAGCAGCTTAGGACTAGTACAAGAGACCCAGTACTTC
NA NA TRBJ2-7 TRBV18 CASSPGESYEQYF TGTGCCAGCTCACCCGGGGAATCCTACGAGCAGTACTTC
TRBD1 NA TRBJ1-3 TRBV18 CASSQSGTDSGNTIYF TGTGCCAGCTCTCAATCCGGGACAGACAGTGGAAACACCATATATTTT
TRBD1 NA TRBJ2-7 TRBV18 CASSLDRGGEQYF TGTGCCAGCTCACTCGACAGGGGTGGGGAGCAGTACTTC
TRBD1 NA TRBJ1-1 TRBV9 CASSRTGTGVDGAFF TGTGCCAGCAGCCGCACCGGGACAGGAGTTGATGGTGCTTTCTTT
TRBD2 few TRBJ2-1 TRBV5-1 CASSSRLASNHEQFF TGCGCCAGCAGCTCTAGACTAGCTAGTAACCATGAGCAGTTCTTC
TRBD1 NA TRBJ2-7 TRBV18 CASSPPGTGILPLEQYF TGTGCCAGCTCACCACCGGGGACAGGGATTCTACCCCTCGAGCAGTACTTC
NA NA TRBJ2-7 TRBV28 CASSPDLGGEQYF TGTGCCAGCAGTCCCGATTTAGGAGGCGAGCAGTACTTC
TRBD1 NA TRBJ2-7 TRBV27 CASSSRTGHEQYF TGTGCCAGCAGTTCTAGGACAGGGCACGAGCAGTACTTC
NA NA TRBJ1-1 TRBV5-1 CASSLGSEAFF TGCGCCAGCAGCTTGGGTAGTGAAGCTTTCTTT
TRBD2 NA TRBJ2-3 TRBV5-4 CASSLTSGVLTDTQYF TGTGCCAGCAGCTTGACTAGCGGAGTTCTCACAGATACGCAGTATTTT
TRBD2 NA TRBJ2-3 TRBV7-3 CASSLNSGLATDTQYF TGTGCCAGCAGCTTAAATTCGGGACTAGCCACAGATACGCAGTATTTT
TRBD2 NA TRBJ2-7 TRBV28 CASSLAGGATYEQYF TGTGCCAGCAGTTTGGCCGGGGGGGCGACCTACGAGCAGTACTTC
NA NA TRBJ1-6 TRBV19 CASSIANGKVNSPLHF TGTGCCAGTAGTATAGCCAACGGGAAGGTCAATTCACCCCTCCACTTT